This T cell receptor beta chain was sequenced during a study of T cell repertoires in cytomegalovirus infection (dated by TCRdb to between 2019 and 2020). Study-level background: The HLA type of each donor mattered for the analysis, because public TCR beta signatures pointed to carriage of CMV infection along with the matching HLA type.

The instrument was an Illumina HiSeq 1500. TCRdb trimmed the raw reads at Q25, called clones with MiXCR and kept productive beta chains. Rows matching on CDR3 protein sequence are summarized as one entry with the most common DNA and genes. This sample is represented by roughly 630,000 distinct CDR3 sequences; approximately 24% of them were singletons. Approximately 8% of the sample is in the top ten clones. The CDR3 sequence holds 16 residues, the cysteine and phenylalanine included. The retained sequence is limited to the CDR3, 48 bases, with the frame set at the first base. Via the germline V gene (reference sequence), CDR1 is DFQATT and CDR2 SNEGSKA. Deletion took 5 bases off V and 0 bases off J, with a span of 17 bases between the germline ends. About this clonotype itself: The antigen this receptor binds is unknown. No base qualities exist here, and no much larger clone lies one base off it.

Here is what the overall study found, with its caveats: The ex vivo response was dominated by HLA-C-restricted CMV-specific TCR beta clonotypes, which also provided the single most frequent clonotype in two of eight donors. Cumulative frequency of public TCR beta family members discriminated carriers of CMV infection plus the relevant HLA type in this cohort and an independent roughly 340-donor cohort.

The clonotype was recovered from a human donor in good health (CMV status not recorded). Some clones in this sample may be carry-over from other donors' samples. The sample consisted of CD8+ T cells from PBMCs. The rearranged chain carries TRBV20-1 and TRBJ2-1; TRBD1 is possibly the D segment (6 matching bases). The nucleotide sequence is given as TGCAGTGCTTCCTCCACAGGGATTGGCTCCTACAATGAGCAGTTCTTC. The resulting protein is CSASSTGIGSYNEQFF.